The 28 T cell receptor beta chains below all came from one sample that was sequenced in a study of blood T cell repertoires in COVID-19. This table comes from immunoSEQ multiplex PCR, and its TCRdb copy is limited to in-frame clones, with some not included. The table has under 100,000 clones, around 85% seen once. Source material: peripheral blood. Receptors were obtained from an elderly woman with COVID-19, enrolled during active disease.

This clone was found a few times. CDR3 sequence reads: CACWGVGTEAFF. CDR3 bases: TGTGCCTGCTGGGGGGTCGGCACTGAAGCTTTCTTT. This chain joins TRBV6-5 and TRBJ1-1; D is perhaps TRBD1 (5 bases). Germline-derived CDR1 and CDR2 are MNHEY and SVGAGI. The CDR3 is 12 residues long. The V gene lost 11 bases and the J gene lost 4 bases, with 14 bases spanning the gap.

V is TRBV2 and J is TRBJ2-7; 9 bases map to TRBD1. This CDR3 spans 11 amino acids. The trim removed 10 bases at V and 7 bases at J, leaving 5 bases unmatched. Germline CDR1 is SNHLY and CDR2 is FYNNEI. As DNA, the CDR3 is TGTGCCACTAGGGGACAGGGAGAGCAGTACTTC. Protein product: CATRGQGEQYF.

V is TRBV5-1 and J is TRBJ2-7; TRBD2 matches at 7 bases. J was trimmed by 4 bases and V by 3 bases; bases with no gene match: 13. Germline V gene data show CDR1 as SGHRS and CDR2 as YFSETQ. CDR3 length: 16 residues. The chain's CDR3 is CASSWPLAGVGYEQYF. The DNA of the CDR3 is TGCGCCAGCAGCTGGCCCCTGGCGGGAGTGGGATACGAGCAGTACTTC.

This sequence joins TRBV5-4 and TRBJ1-6, with 9 bases lining up with TRBD1. Germline V gene data show CDR1 as SGHNT and CDR2 as YYREEE (reference sequence). CDR3 length equals 15 residues. The V and J ends lost 3 bases and 7 bases, in that order; junction bases with no gene match: 5. The CDR3 is CASSYLGTGNSPLHF. CDR3 sequence (DNA): TGTGCCAGCAGCTACCTCGGGACAGGGAATTCACCCCTCCACTTT.

This chain uses TRBV28 with TRBJ2-1, with D perhaps TRBD1 (6 bases). The CDR3 covers 16 residues. Germline assignment: CDR1 MDHEN and CDR2 SYDVKM. Trimming stripped 6 bases from V and 0 bases from J, with 15 bases between. The CDR3 nucleotides read TGTGCCAGCAGCGCTACAGGGCCGAGCTCCTACAATGAGCAGTTCTTC. This encodes CASSATGPSSYNEQFF.

The chain is built from TRBV9 and TRBJ1-6; 8 nucleotides line up with TRBD1. Germline V gene data show CDR1 as SGDLS and CDR2 as YYNGEE. This CDR3 is 16 amino acids long. V trimming: 1 base; J trimming: 8 bases; junction bases outside the gene matches: 8. In DNA form, the CDR3 reads TGTGCCAGCAGCGTAACAGGGGGTGGTGGGTATTCACCCCTCCACTTT. Protein product: CASSVTGGGGYSPLHF.

The rearrangement joins TRBV28 to TRBJ1-4; 7 bases agree with TRBD1. Trimming took 6 bases from V and 8 from J; bases not matched to a gene: 12. Per germline, CDR1 MDHEN and CDR2 SYDVKM. The length of the CDR3 is 15 residues. CDR3 sequence reads: CASSGDRVVREKLFF. In nucleotides, the CDR3 is TGTGCCAGCAGCGGAGACAGGGTGGTCCGGGAAAAACTGTTTTTT.

The chain joins TRBV5-6 to TRBJ1-2; 10 nucleotides align to TRBD1. This CDR3 has 14 residues. V dropped 4 bases and J dropped 10; count of bases not matched to a gene: 10. In germline, CDR1 is SGHDT, CDR2 YYEEEE. The CDR3: CASSLGQGVPLYTF. In DNA form, the CDR3 reads TGTGCCAGCAGCCTAGGACAGGGGGTCCCCCTCTACACCTTC.

A single count supports this clone. In DNA, the CDR3 is TGCGCCAGCAGCTGGCCTGGCGGGAGCGGGGTCAATGAGCAGTTCTTC. This translates into CASSWPGGSGVNEQFF. The gene calls are TRBV5-1 and TRBJ2-1, with 7 bases identical to TRBD2. Germline V gives CDR1 SGHRS, CDR2 YFSETQ. CDR3 size: 16 residues. The V gene end was trimmed by 3 bases and the J gene end by 6 bases; junction bases not matched to a gene: 12.

This clone was seen more than once but under ten times. The chain carries TRBV7-2 and TRBJ2-5; D possibly corresponds to TRBD2 (5 bases). This CDR3 region has 14 residues. The V and J ends lost 5 bases and 1 base respectively, with 11 bases between them. The germline V gene encodes CDR1 SGHTA and CDR2 FQGNSA. DNA of the CDR3: TGTGCCAGCAGCCTATTCCGGGGCCAAGAGACCCAGTACTTC. This translates into CASSLFRGQETQYF.

This clone appeared once. The rearrangement joins TRBV7-2 to TRBJ2-1; D is ambiguous. Trimming shortened V by 2 bases and J by 6 bases, and 8 bases separated the two germline ends. CDR1 is SGHTA, CDR2 FQGNSA, per germline. The CDR3 loop spans 13 amino acids. The CDR3 DNA reads as TGTGCCAGCAGCTTACTAGTGGCCAATGAGCAGTTCTTC. Residues: CASSLLVANEQFF.

The rearrangement uses TRBV19 and TRBJ1-5; no reliable D call. V dropped 1 base and J dropped 3 bases, with 10 bases sitting between them. The CDR3 sequence is 15 residues long. The germline V gene has CDR1 LNHDA and CDR2 SQIVND (reference sequence). The DNA of the CDR3 is TGTGCCAGTAGTATAGTTTGGGCAGACAATCAGCCCCAGCATTTT. It is translated as CASSIVWADNQPQHF. The full variable domain, completed using reference TRBV19 and TRBJ1-5, is DGGITQSPKYLFRKEGQNVTLSCEQNLNHDAMYWYRQDPGQGLRLIYYSQIVNDFQKGDIAEGYSVSREKKESFPLTVTSAQKNPTAFYLCASSIVWADNQPQHFGDGTRLSIL.

The V gene is TRBV5-1, the J gene TRBJ2-5; TRBD2 matches at 11 bases. The CDR3 spans 17 residues. Germline CDR1 is SGHRS and CDR2 is YFSETQ. With 0 bases clipped from V and 0 bases from J, the junction kept 4 bases outside the gene matches. CDR3 in amino acids: CASSLGGTSGDQETQYF. In nucleotides, the CDR3 is TGCGCCAGCAGCTTGGGGGGGACTAGCGGAGACCAAGAGACCCAGTACTTC.

This chain uses TRBV2 with TRBJ2-2, with 8 bases fitting TRBD1. The ends lost 10 bases at V and 4 bases at J; junction bases unmatched: 5. There are 13 residues in the CDR3. In germline, CDR1 is SNHLY, CDR2 FYNNEI. The CDR3 bases are TGTGCCAAAAGGACAGGGTCCACCGGGGAGCTGTTTTTT. This encodes CAKRTGSTGELFF.

The rearrangement joins TRBV30 to TRBJ2-4, with TRBD2 matching over 7 bases. Trimming removed 3 bases from V and 7 bases from J; junction bases left unmatched: 12. The CDR3 is 15 amino acids. The germline CDR1 and CDR2 sequences are GTSNPN and SVGIG (reference sequence). The CDR3 region is CAWRALGGGKNIQYF. The CDR3 DNA sequence: TGTGCCTGGAGGGCCCTGGGGGGAGGGAAGAACATTCAGTACTTC.

The V gene is TRBV28, the J gene TRBJ2-7; TRBD1 matches at 9 bases. CDR3 length equals 16 residues. Looked up from germline, CDR1 is MDHEN and CDR2 is SYDVKM. Trimming took 7 bases from V and 3 from J; bases not matched to a gene: 13. The DNA of the CDR3 is TGTGCCAGCACCAAGCTCGCGGGACAGGGTTTCTACGAGCAGTACTTC. This translates into CASTKLAGQGFYEQYF.

This chain links TRBV5-4 with TRBJ1-6; 7 nucleotides agree with TRBD1. The ends lost 4 bases at V and 5 bases at J; junction bases unmatched: 3. Germline V gene lookup returns CDR1 SGHNT and CDR2 YYREEE (reference sequence). CDR3 length: 14 residues. CDR3 nucleotides: TGTGCCAGCAGCCAGGACAGGAATAATTCACCCCTCCACTTT. Residues: CASSQDRNNSPLHF.

CDR3 DNA sequence: TGTGCCAGCAGCGTGGAGGAGGGGTGGAGTGAGCAGTTCTTC. It is translated as CASSVEEGWSEQFF. The rearrangement joins TRBV2 to TRBJ2-1; D perhaps matches TRBD2 (6 bases). Germline values: CDR1 SNHLY, CDR2 FYNNEI. This CDR3 is 14 amino acids long. V shed 6 bases and J shed 9 bases, with 18 bases lying between them. The entire variable domain, with the rest obtained from reference TRBV2 and TRBJ2-1, is as follows: EPEVTQTPSHQVTQMGQEVILRCVPISNHLYFYWYRQILGQKVEFLVSFYNNEISEKSEIFDDQFSVERPDGSNFTLKIRSTKLEDSAMYFCASSVEEGWSEQFFGPGTRLTVL.

Only one count was recorded for this clone. This chain links TRBV3-1 (or the pseudogene TRBV3-2) with TRBJ2-7; TRBD2 agrees at 10 bases. CDR3 size: 16 residues. Germline V gives CDR1 LGHDT, CDR2 YNNKEL (reference sequence). V was pared by 0 bases and J by 3 bases, with 5 bases of the junction left unmatched. The CDR3 region has the DNA TGTGCCAGCAGCCAAGACTCTAGCGGGAGCTTCTACGAGCAGTACTTC. The encoded protein is CASSQDSSGSFYEQYF.

The chain recombines TRBV11-2 with TRBJ2-7; 7 bases match TRBD1. Per germline, CDR1 SGHAT and CDR2 FQNNGV. Germline trimming cut 4 bases from V and 2 bases from J; bases unmatched to any gene: 8. The CDR3 extends over 15 amino acids. The CDR3: CASSYPGQLAYEQYF. The DNA for the CDR3 is TGTGCCAGCAGCTACCCGGGACAGCTAGCCTACGAGCAGTACTTC.

This sequence joins TRBV6-5 and TRBJ1-6; possibly TRBD1 for D (6 bases). With 7 bases removed from V and 8 bases from J, the gap between germline ends came to 18 bases. Per the germline V gene, CDR1 is MNHEY and CDR2 is SVGAGI. The CDR3 totals 15 residues. The CDR3 nucleotides are TGTGCCAGCAACACAGGGATGGTTGTTTATTCACCCCTCCACTTT. Encoded protein: CASNTGMVVYSPLHF.

V and J are TRBV9 and TRBJ1-3; D not resolved. Germline CDR1 reads SGDLS; CDR2 reads YYNGEE. Trimming took off 0 bases at V and 4 bases at J, with 8 bases between the two ends. This CDR3 region has 14 residues. CDR3 residues: CASSVALLGNTIYF. CDR3 in DNA: TGTGCCAGCAGCGTAGCCCTACTGGGAAACACCATATATTTT. Drawing the rest from reference TRBV9 and TRBJ1-3, the complete variable domain is DSGVTQTPKHLITATGQRVTLRCSPRSGDLSVYWYQQSLDQGLQFLIQYYNGEERAKGNILERFSAQQFPDLHSELNLSSLELGDSALYFCASSVALLGNTIYFGEGSWLTVV.

The chain joins TRBV6-1 to TRBJ1-1; D gene unclear. V was trimmed by 3 bases and J by 0 bases, leaving 5 bases between them. Germline CDR1 is MNHNS and CDR2 is SASEGT. The CDR3 sequence is 13 residues long. CDR3 in DNA: TGTGCCAGCAGTGACAACTTGAACACTGAAGCTTTCTTT. Residues: CASSDNLNTEAFF.

The chain recombines TRBV12-3 or TRBV12-4 with TRBJ2-7; TRBD1 matches 10 bases. Germline trimming cut 5 bases from V and 9 bases from J; bases unmatched to any gene: 4. This CDR3 has 12 residues. DNA for the CDR3: TGTGCCAGCAGTCGTGACAGGGGGCTGCAGTACTTC. As protein: CASSRDRGLQYF.

This clone was observed a single time. The genes are TRBV2 and TRBJ1-1; tentative D call: TRBD1 (5 bases). Germline V CDR1 and CDR2: SNHLY, FYNNEI. This CDR3 comprises 16 residues. The V gene lost 6 bases and the J gene lost 1 base, with 18 bases spanning the gap. This chain's CDR3 is CASRRYPTVQNTEAFF. The CDR3 region has the DNA TGTGCCAGCAGACGTTACCCGACAGTGCAGAACACTGAAGCTTTCTTT.

The V call is TRBV19, the J call TRBJ2-2, with D tentatively TRBD1 (6 bases). CDR1 and CDR2 from the germline V gene are LNHDA and SQIVND (reference sequence). The V and J ends lost 2 bases and 10 bases respectively, with 14 bases between them. The CDR3 loop spans 14 amino acids. In nucleotides, the CDR3 is TGTGCCAGTAGTATAAAATTGCAGGGGACGGAGCTGTTTTTT. It yields the protein CASSIKLQGTELFF. Drawing the rest from reference TRBV19 and TRBJ2-2, the complete variable domain is DGGITQSPKYLFRKEGQNVTLSCEQNLNHDAMYWYRQDPGQGLRLIYYSQIVNDFQKGDIAEGYSVSREKKESFPLTVTSAQKNPTAFYLCASSIKLQGTELFFGEGSRLTVL.

This chain links TRBV11-2 with TRBJ2-2, with a possible D match to TRBD1 (6 bases). CDR3 size: 15 residues. V was pared by 5 bases and J by 4 bases, with 14 bases between. Germline V gene data show CDR1 as SGHAT and CDR2 as FQNNGV. The CDR3 DNA sequence: TGTGCCAGCAGCCTCGGGACATCCGGCACCGGGGAGCTGTTTTTT. This gives the protein CASSLGTSGTGELFF.

V is TRBV2 and J is TRBJ1-1; a weak D match, TRBD1 (6 bases). The CDR3 spans 13 residues. Germline-derived CDR1 and CDR2 are SNHLY and FYNNEI. V dropped 6 bases and J dropped 3 bases, with 11 bases sitting between them. The CDR3 protein is CASSADSYTEAFF. Here the CDR3 DNA reads TGTGCCAGCAGCGCGGACAGCTACACTGAAGCTTTCTTT.